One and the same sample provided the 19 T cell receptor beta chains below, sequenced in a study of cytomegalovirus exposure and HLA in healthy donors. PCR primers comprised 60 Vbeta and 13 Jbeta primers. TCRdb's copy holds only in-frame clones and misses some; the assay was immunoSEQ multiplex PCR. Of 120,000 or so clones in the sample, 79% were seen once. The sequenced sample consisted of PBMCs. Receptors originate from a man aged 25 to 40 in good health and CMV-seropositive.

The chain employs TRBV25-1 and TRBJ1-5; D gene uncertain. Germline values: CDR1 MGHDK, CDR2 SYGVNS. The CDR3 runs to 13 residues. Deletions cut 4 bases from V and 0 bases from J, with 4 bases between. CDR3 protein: CASSGGSNQPQHF. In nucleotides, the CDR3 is TGTGCCAGCAGTGGAGGTAGCAATCAGCCCCAGCATTTT.

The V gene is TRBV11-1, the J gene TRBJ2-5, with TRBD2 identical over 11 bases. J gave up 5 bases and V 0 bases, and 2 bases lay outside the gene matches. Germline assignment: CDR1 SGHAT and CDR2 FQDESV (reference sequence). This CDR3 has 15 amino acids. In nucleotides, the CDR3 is TGTGCCAGCAGCTTAGCTAGCGGGGGGGCGGAGACCCAGTACTTC. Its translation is CASSLASGGAETQYF. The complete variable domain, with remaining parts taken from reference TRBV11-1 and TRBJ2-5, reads EAEVAQSPRYKITEKSQAVAFWCDPISGHATLYWYRQILGQGPELLVQFQDESVVDDSQLPKDRFSAERLKGVDSTLKIQPAELGDSAMYLCASSLASGGAETQYFGPGTRLLVL.

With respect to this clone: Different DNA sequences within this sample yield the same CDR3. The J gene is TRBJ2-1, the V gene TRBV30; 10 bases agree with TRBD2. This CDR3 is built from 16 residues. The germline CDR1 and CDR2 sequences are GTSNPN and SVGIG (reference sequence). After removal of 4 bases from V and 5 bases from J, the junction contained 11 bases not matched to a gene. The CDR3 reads CAWTGLGTSVNNEQFF. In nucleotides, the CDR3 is TGTGCCTGGACCGGCTTGGGGACTAGCGTAAACAATGAGCAGTTCTTC.

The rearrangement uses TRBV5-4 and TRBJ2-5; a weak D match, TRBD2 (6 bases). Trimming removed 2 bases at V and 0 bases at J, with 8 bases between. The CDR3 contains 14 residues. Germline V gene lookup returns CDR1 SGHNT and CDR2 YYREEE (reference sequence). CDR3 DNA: TGTGCCAGCAGCTTCGCGGGGAACCAAGAGACCCAGTACTTC. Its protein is CASSFAGNQETQYF. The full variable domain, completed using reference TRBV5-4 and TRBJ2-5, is ETGVTQSPTHLIKTRGQQVTLRCSSQSGHNTVSWYQQALGQGPQFIFQYYREEENGRGNFPPRFSGLQFPNYSSELNVNALELDDSALYLCASSFAGNQETQYFGPGTRLLVL.

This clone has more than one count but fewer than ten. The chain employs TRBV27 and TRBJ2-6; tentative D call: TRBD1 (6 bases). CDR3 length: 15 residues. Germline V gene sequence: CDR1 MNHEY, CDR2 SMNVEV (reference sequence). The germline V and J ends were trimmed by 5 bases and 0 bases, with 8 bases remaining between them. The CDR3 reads CASSLDSSGANVLTF. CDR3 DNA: TGTGCCAGCAGTCTGGACAGCTCTGGGGCCAACGTCCTGACTTTC.

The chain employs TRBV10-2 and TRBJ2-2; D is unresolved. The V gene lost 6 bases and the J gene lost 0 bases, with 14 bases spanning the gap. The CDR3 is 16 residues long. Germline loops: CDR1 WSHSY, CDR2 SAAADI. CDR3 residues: CASSSRVGSNTGELFF. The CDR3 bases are TGCGCCAGCAGCTCTCGGGTAGGATCGAACACCGGGGAGCTGTTTTTT.

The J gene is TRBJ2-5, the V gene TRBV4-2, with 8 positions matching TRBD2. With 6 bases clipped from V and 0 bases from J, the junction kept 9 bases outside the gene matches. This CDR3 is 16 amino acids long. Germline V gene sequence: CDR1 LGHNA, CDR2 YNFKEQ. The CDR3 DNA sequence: TGTGCCAGCAGTCGAGGAGGAGCGGGGGACCAAGAGACCCAGTACTTC. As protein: CASSRGGAGDQETQYF.

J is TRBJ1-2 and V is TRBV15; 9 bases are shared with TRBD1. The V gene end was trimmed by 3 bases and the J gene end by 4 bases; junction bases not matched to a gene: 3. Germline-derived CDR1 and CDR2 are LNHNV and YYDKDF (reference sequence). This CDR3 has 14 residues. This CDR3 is CATSRRTGAYGYTF. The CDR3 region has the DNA TGTGCCACCAGCAGGAGGACAGGGGCCTATGGCTACACCTTC.

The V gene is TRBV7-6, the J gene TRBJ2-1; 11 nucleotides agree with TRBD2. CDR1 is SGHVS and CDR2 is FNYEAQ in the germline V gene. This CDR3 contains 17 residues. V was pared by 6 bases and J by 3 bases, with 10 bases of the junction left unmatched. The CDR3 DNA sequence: TGTGCCAGCAGTTATTTTAGTGGGACTAGCGGCTACAATGAGCAGTTCTTC. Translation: CASSYFSGTSGYNEQFF.

CDR3 amino acids: CASSSHQWNTEAFF. The CDR3 region has the DNA TGTGCCAGCAGTTCCCATCAGTGGAACACTGAAGCTTTCTTT. This chain connects TRBV6-5 to TRBJ1-1; D ambiguous. The CDR3 length is 14 residues. V was clipped by 4 bases and J by 1 base, with 10 bases between them. The germline V gene encodes CDR1 MNHEY and CDR2 SVGAGI.

CDR3: CASSSPDRVYGYTF. The CDR3 DNA is TGTGCCAGCAGCTCTCCGGACAGGGTCTATGGCTACACCTTC. The gene calls are TRBV7-2 and TRBJ1-2; 8 positions agree with TRBD1. This CDR3 comprises 14 residues. J gave up 4 bases and V 4 bases, and 5 bases lay outside the gene matches. Germline loops: CDR1 SGHTA, CDR2 FQGNSA.

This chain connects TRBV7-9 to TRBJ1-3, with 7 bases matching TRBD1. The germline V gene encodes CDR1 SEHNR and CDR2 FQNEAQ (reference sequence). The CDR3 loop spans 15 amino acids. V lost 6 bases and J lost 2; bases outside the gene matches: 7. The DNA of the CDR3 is TGTGCCAGCAGTCAGGAAGGGGGCACTGGAAACACCATATATTTT. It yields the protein CASSQEGGTGNTIYF.

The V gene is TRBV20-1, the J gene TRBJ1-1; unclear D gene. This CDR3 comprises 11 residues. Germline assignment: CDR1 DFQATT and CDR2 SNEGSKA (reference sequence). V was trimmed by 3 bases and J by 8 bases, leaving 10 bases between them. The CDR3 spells CSASVAGEAFF. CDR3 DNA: TGCAGTGCTAGTGTCGCGGGGGAAGCTTTCTTT.

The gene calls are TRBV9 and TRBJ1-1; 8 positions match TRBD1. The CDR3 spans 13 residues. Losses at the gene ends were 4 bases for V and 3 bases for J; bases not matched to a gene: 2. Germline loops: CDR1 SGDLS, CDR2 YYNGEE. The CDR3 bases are TGTGCCAGCAGCCCGACAGGGGACACTGAAGCTTTCTTT. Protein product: CASSPTGDTEAFF.

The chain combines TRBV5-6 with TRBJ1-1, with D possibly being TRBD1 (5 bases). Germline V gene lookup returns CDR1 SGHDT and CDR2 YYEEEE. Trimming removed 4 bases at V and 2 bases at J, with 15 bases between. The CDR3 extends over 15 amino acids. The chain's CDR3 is CASSLFRAPNTEAFF. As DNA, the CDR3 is TGTGCCAGCAGCCTATTCAGGGCCCCCAACACTGAAGCTTTCTTT.

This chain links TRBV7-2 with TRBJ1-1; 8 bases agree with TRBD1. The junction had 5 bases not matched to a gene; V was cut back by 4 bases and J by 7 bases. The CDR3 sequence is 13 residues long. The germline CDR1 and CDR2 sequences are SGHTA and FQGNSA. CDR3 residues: CASSSWTGIEAFF. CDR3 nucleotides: TGTGCCAGCAGCTCCTGGACAGGGATTGAAGCTTTCTTT.

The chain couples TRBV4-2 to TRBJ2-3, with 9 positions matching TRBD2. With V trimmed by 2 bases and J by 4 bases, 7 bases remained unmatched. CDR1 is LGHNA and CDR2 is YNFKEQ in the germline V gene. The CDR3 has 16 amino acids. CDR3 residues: CASSQFGGGAADTQYF. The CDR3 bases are TGTGCCAGCAGCCAATTCGGCGGGGGGGCCGCAGATACGCAGTATTTT.

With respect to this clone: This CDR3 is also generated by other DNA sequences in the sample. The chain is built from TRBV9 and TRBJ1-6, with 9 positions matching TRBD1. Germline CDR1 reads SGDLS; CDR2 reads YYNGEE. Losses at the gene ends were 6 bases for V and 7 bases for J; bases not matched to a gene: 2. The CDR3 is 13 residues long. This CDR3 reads CASTGTGNSPLHF. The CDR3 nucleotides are TGTGCCAGCACCGGGACAGGGAATTCACCCCTCCACTTT.

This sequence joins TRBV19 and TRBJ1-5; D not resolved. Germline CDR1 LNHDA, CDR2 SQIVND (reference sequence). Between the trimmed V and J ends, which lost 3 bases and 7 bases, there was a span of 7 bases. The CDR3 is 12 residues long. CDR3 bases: TGTGCCAGTAGTATTTCCAGACAGCCCCAGCATTTT. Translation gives CASSISRQPQHF.